The present T cell receptor (beta chain) was sequenced within a study of T cell responses to AZD1222 COVID-19 vaccine. Method: immunoSEQ multiplex PCR; TCRdb's copy keeps in-frame clones and lacks some. The sample lists about 99,000 clones; around 90% were seen once. With regard to this clone: Its target is unknown.

Study-level results: Spike-specific TCR breadth and depth rose after two AZD1222 doses. Vaccine-associated CD4 TCRs spanned spike, dominant at 160-218 and 743-854. Donor demographics were predominantly white British with a female majority; clonal diversity may be underestimated. Every sample of the repertoires postdated the peak T cell response.

Germline CDR1 reads LGHNA; CDR2 reads YSLEER. Trimming removed 0 bases from V and 4 bases from J, with 10 bases in between. The CDR3 has 15 residues. The V gene is TRBV4-3, the J gene TRBJ2-1; D is unresolved. The sequence was obtained from an adult in good health. The sequences come from peripheral blood, collected on day 0 of AZD1222 vaccination. CDR3 nucleotide sequence: TGCGCCAGCAGCCAAGATAACCAGGTATACAATGAGCAGTTCTTC. Protein sequence: CASSQDNQVYNEQFF.